A single sample gave rise to the 22 T cell receptor beta chains below, sequenced in a study of T-cell memory formation after mild COVID-19. TCRdb reanalysed the 5' RACE reads using MiXCR and keeps one entry per CDR3 protein. Of a few hundred thousand distinct CDR3 sequences in the sample, 16% were seen once. The sequenced sample was PBMCs or a T cell subset sorted from them (not recorded which). These TCRs come from a man younger than 35 who had mild COVID-19 (a few samples of this study predate the infection). Cell type and time point are not known.

V usage is TRBV28 and J usage is TRBJ2-7; 9 positions match TRBD1. Looked up from germline, CDR1 is MDHEN and CDR2 is SYDVKM. This CDR3 has 12 residues. The junction had 4 bases not matched to a gene; V was cut back by 10 bases and J by 3 bases. This CDR3 reads CATGTGFYEQYF. CDR3 nucleotide sequence: TGTGCCACCGGGACAGGGTTCTACGAGCAGTACTTC. The full variable domain, in which reference TRBV28 and TRBJ2-7 provide the parts outside the CDR3, is DVKVTQSSRYLVKRTGEKVFLECVQDMDHENMFWYRQDPGLGLRLIYFSYDVKMKEKGDIPEGYSVSREKKERFSLILESASTNQTSMYLCATGTGFYEQYFGPGTRLTVT.

This clonotype has just a few counts. The chain is built from TRBV7-3 and TRBJ2-5; D ambiguous. V lost 5 bases and J lost 0, with 7 bases in between. Germline values: CDR1 SGHTA, CDR2 FQGTGA. This CDR3 region has 13 residues. The CDR3, as DNA: TGTGCCAGCAGCATCCGGGACCAAGAGACCCAGTACTTC. It encodes CASSIRDQETQYF.

V usage is TRBV20-1 and J usage is TRBJ2-2; D is uncertain. The CDR3 is 13 residues long. The ends were cut back, 5 bases at V and 8 bases at J, with 15 bases in the middle. Germline V gene data show CDR1 as DFQATT and CDR2 as SNEGSKA (reference sequence). The CDR3 DNA is TGCAGTGCTTGCTGTCGCGAGTGGGGGGAGCTGTTTTTT. Protein: CSACCREWGELFF.

This chain links TRBV29-1 with TRBJ2-2; D perhaps matches TRBD2 (6 bases). Germline V CDR1 and CDR2: SQVTM, ANQGSEA. This CDR3 region has 13 residues. V lost 6 bases to trimming and J lost 11 bases, with 19 bases between them. The CDR3, as DNA: TGCAGCGTGTCCCCCCAGGGAGGAGCAGAGCTGTTTTTT. This gives the protein CSVSPQGGAELFF.

A remark on this clonotype: One junction end disagrees with the germline gene, perhaps due to a read error. The rearrangement uses TRBV11-3 and TRBJ1-1, with 9 bases aligning to TRBD1. The length of the CDR3 is 12 residues. CDR1 and CDR2 from the germline V gene are SGHNT and YENEEA. CDR3 DNA: TGTGCCAGCAGCTTTGAGGGACAGGGAAAAATATTT. Protein sequence: CASSFEGQGKIF.

The V call is TRBV6-5, the J call TRBJ2-4; 7 nucleotides match TRBD2. Germline loops: CDR1 MNHEY, CDR2 SVGAGI. The CDR3 sequence is 16 residues long. V shed 1 base, J shed 3 bases, and the junction held 6 bases outside the gene matches. The CDR3: CASSYWGGIGKNIQYF. Written as DNA, the CDR3 is TGTGCCAGCAGTTACTGGGGGGGTATTGGCAAAAACATTCAGTACTTC.

There are a few counts of this clonotype. The gene calls are TRBV11-2 and TRBJ2-3; D not certain. The CDR3 is 13 amino acids. V was clipped by 6 bases and J by 3 bases, with 10 bases between them. Germline values: CDR1 SGHAT, CDR2 FQNNGV. DNA for the CDR3: TGTGCCAGCAGTTCCGCCGGGACAGATACGCAGTATTTT. This codes for CASSSAGTDTQYF.

This clonotype appeared once. Written as DNA, the CDR3 is TGCAGTGCTAGAGCTAGCGGGAGCGGCACCGGGGAGCTGTTTTTT. Protein sequence: CSARASGSGTGELFF. V and J are TRBV20-1 and TRBJ2-2; 10 bases align to TRBD2. Looked up from germline, CDR1 is DFQATT and CDR2 is SNEGSKA (reference sequence). V lost 1 base and J lost 4; bases outside the gene matches: 3. The CDR3 is 15 residues long.

The V and J genes are TRBV3-1 and TRBJ1-2; D unclear. Germline values: CDR1 LGHDT, CDR2 YNNKEL (reference sequence). V dropped 1 base and J dropped 4 bases, with 16 bases sitting between them. The CDR3 spans 16 residues. Here the CDR3 DNA reads TGTGCCAGCAGCCAAGTCGGTCAGGAGAGCCTCTATGGCTACACCTTC. It translates to CASSQVGQESLYGYTF.

In this sample, this clonotype turned up many times. This rearrangement joins TRBV7-2 to TRBJ2-3; D gene unclear. V dropped 1 base and J dropped 8 bases, with 7 bases sitting between them. The V gene's germline CDR1 is SGHTA and CDR2 FQGNSA. This CDR3 has 12 residues. The CDR3: CASSLVLGTQYF. In nucleotides, the CDR3 is TGTGCCAGCAGCTTAGTGCTGGGTACGCAGTATTTT. Filled out from reference TRBV7-2 and TRBJ2-3, the complete variable domain reads GAGVSQSPSNKVTEKGKDVELRCDPISGHTALYWYRQSLGQGLEFLIYFQGNSAPDKSGLPSDRFSAERTGGSVSTLTIQRTQQEDSAVYLCASSLVLGTQYFGPGTRLTVL.

The chain recombines TRBV12-3 or TRBV12-4 with TRBJ2-4; the D is unclear. This CDR3 is 11 amino acids long. V gave up 6 bases and J gave up 9 bases, with 9 bases separating them. CDR3 sequence: CASRLNGIQYF. Here the CDR3 DNA reads TGTGCCAGCAGGCTAAACGGCATTCAGTACTTC.

This clonotype occurred once. This chain uses TRBV6-1 with TRBJ1-3; 7 bases are shared with TRBD1. With V trimmed by 9 bases and J by 2 bases, 7 bases remained unmatched. The CDR3 loop spans 14 amino acids. From germline, CDR1 is MNHNS and CDR2 SASEGT. CDR3 protein: CASTDRSTGNTIYF. CDR3 DNA: TGTGCCAGTACGGACAGGAGTACTGGAAACACCATATATTTT.

The chain links TRBV6-5 to TRBJ1-2; no firm D call. Trimming stripped 5 bases from V and 0 bases from J, with 16 bases between. In germline, CDR1 is MNHEY, CDR2 SVGAGI. The CDR3 contains 16 residues. CDR3 protein: CASSRHPQESNYGYTF. The CDR3 DNA follows: TGTGCCAGCAGTCGACACCCGCAGGAATCTAACTATGGCTACACCTTC.

This chain links TRBV7-2 with TRBJ2-5, with D perhaps matching TRBD2 (5 bases). V was pared by 2 bases and J by 5 bases, with 12 bases between. The CDR3 length is 14 residues. CDR1 is SGHTA, CDR2 FQGNSA, per germline. The CDR3 protein is CASSLIEGLETQYF. CDR3 DNA sequence: TGTGCCAGCAGCTTAATCGAGGGCCTGGAGACCCAGTACTTC. The full variable domain, its missing parts supplied by reference TRBV7-2 and TRBJ2-5, is GAGVSQSPSNKVTEKGKDVELRCDPISGHTALYWYRQSLGQGLEFLIYFQGNSAPDKSGLPSDRFSAERTGGSVSTLTIQRTQQEDSAVYLCASSLIEGLETQYFGPGTRLLVL.

The chain recombines TRBV12-3 or TRBV12-4 with TRBJ2-7; D remains unclear. V was trimmed by 6 bases and J by 2 bases, leaving 11 bases between them. The CDR3 extends over 13 amino acids. CDR3 coding DNA: TGTGCCAGCAGCTTGGGCCAGACCTACGAGCAGTACGTC. Its translation: CASSLGQTYEQYV.

This clonotype occurred a few times. This rearrangement joins TRBV2 to TRBJ2-5; D gene unclear. CDR3 length: 11 residues. V was trimmed by 3 bases and J by 9 bases, leaving 8 bases between them. Per germline, CDR1 SNHLY and CDR2 FYNNEI. In DNA form, the CDR3 reads TGTGCCAGCAGTGACTCGGAACCCCAGTACTTC. Translation: CASSDSEPQYF.

The chain recombines TRBV5-5 with TRBJ1-2; tentatively, D is TRBD1 (5 bases). V lost 2 bases and J 3 bases, leaving 8 bases between the germline ends. Per germline, CDR1 SGHKS and CDR2 YYEKEE (reference sequence). This CDR3 has 13 residues. The CDR3: CASSFPGHYGYTF. The CDR3 bases are TGTGCCAGCAGCTTTCCAGGGCACTATGGCTACACCTTC.

The chain couples TRBV10-3 to TRBJ2-3, with TRBD2 as a possible D gene (7 bases). CDR3 length equals 17 residues. Trimming left V 0 bases short and J 1 base short, with 14 bases between. From germline, CDR1 is ENHRY and CDR2 SYGVKD. The CDR3 DNA reads TGTGCCATCAGTGAGTCGAGCGGCGGGGGCCGCACAGATACGCAGTATTTT. It codes for CAISESSGGGRTDTQYF.

Many counts were recorded for this clonotype. The chain carries TRBV29-1 and TRBJ2-1; D uncertain. The CDR3 is made up of 12 amino acids. Germline loops: CDR1 SQVTM, CDR2 ANQGSEA. Deletions cut 4 bases from V and 6 bases from J, with 10 bases between. CDR3 DNA: TGCAGCGTTGCCCCAAATGGCAATGAGCAGTTCTTC. Protein product: CSVAPNGNEQFF.

The chain joins TRBV7-2 to TRBJ2-5, with 10 bases identical to TRBD2. V dropped 6 bases and J dropped 5; count of bases not matched to a gene: 9. The germline gives CDR1 SGHTA, CDR2 FQGNSA. The CDR3 has 15 residues. In nucleotides, the CDR3 is TGTGCCAGCAGTTTGAGCGGGGGGGCTCGGGAGACCCAGTACTTC. Translation gives CASSLSGGARETQYF.

This clonotype occurred many times. This chain joins TRBV7-8 and TRBJ2-5; D is possibly TRBD2 (6 bases). This CDR3 is built from 14 residues. Germline CDR1 is SGHVS and CDR2 is FQNEAQ. Trimming stripped 1 base from V and 0 bases from J, with 6 bases between. The CDR3 bases are TGTGCCAGCAGCTTAGGCGGGGACCAAGAGACCCAGTACTTC. Protein: CASSLGGDQETQYF.

This clonotype has a handful of counts. The chain combines TRBV5-1 with TRBJ2-5; D is possibly TRBD2 (5 bases). Germline V gene lookup returns CDR1 SGHRS and CDR2 YFSETQ. V was pared by 0 bases and J by 5 bases, with 11 bases between. The CDR3 loop spans 14 amino acids. CDR3 in DNA: TGCGCCAGCAGCTTGGCCGGGGAAGAGGAGACCCAGTACTTC. Residues: CASSLAGEEETQYF.